The 16 T cell receptor beta chains below come from one sample, sequenced in a study of response to subunit inactivated influenza vaccine listed by TCRdb under 2018. Libraries came from RT-PCR. Instrument on record: Illumina HiSeq 2500. The public reads were quality trimmed at Q25 with fastp and then assembled into clones with MiXCR by TCRdb, keeping productive beta chains. CDR3 protein sequences are deduplicated, and each keeps its most common genes and DNA. The sample includes 650,000 or so distinct CDR3 sequences, with 11% to 15% observed a single time. 6% to 9.5% of the sample goes to the ten largest clones. The sequenced sample was PBMCs from blood, obtained 14 to 15 days before vaccination. All receptors come from a man aged 50-60 years who received an inactivated influenza vaccine. Donor details come from another sample of the same person, matched by shared clones.

This clonotype was picked up a small number of times. The V call is TRBV4-1, the J call TRBJ1-4; D is uncertain. The CDR3 consists of 14 residues. Germline V lookup: CDR1 MGHRA, CDR2 YSYEKL. V was cut by 4 bases and J by 8 bases, with 14 bases left in between. CDR3 sequence (DNA): TGCGCCAGCAGCCTCGACTGGACGCGGGAAAAACTGTTTTTT. Protein product: CASSLDWTREKLFF.

The V call is TRBV24-1, the J call TRBJ2-2; D gene unclear. CDR1 is KGHDR and CDR2 is SFDVKD in the germline V gene. The CDR3 totals 15 residues. Trimming took 3 bases from V and 4 from J, leaving 11 bases between them. The CDR3: CATSDEGLPTGELFF. In DNA form, the CDR3 reads TGTGCCACCAGTGATGAAGGGCTACCCACCGGGGAGCTGTTTTTT.

Only a few counts were recorded for this clonotype. This chain connects TRBV6-2 or TRBV6-3 to TRBJ2-2; possibly TRBD2 for D (5 bases). Trimming removed 6 bases from V and 5 bases from J, with 16 bases in between. The CDR3 has 15 amino acids. CDR1 is MNHEY, CDR2 SVGEGT, per germline. The CDR3 nucleotides are TGTGCCAGCAGCCACACTGGACTGGGGACCGGGGAGCTGTTTTTT. Protein product: CASSHTGLGTGELFF.

This clonotype was seen a few times. V usage is TRBV4-2 and J usage is TRBJ2-3; 11 bases are a match to TRBD2. V trimming: 0 bases; J trimming: 2 bases; junction bases outside the gene matches: 10. The V gene's germline CDR1 is LGHNA and CDR2 YNFKEQ. This CDR3 comprises 19 residues. This CDR3 reads CASSQDFEGLADLTDTQYF. The CDR3 DNA follows: TGTGCCAGCAGCCAAGACTTTGAGGGACTAGCGGACCTCACAGATACGCAGTATTTT.

This clonotype was counted between two and nine times. In DNA, the CDR3 is TGTGCCAGCAGGAGGGTGGCCCCGGCGGATACGCAGTATTTT. This gives the protein CASRRVAPADTQYF. J is TRBJ2-3 and V is TRBV6-1; a weak D match, TRBD2 (5 bases). The CDR3 has 14 amino acids. The germline V gene has CDR1 MNHNS and CDR2 SASEGT. V was trimmed by 6 bases and J by 6 bases, leaving 16 bases between them.

This clonotype turned up a few times. V is TRBV7-8 and J is TRBJ2-3, with D perhaps TRBD1 or TRBD2 (5 bases each). CDR3 length: 13 residues. V gave up 5 bases and J gave up 6 bases, with 12 bases separating them. Germline V gene sequence: CDR1 SGHVS, CDR2 FQNEAQ. The CDR3 region is CASSRDPRDTQYF. DNA for the CDR3: TGTGCCAGCAGCCGGGACCCCAGGGATACGCAGTATTTT.

The gene calls are TRBV28 and TRBJ1-1; D is unclear. Germline V gene data show CDR1 as MDHEN and CDR2 as SYDVKM. V lost 1 base and J lost 1, with 10 bases in between. CDR3 length: 15 residues. CDR3 nucleotides: TGTGCCAGCAGTTTATCCGAGGTGAAGAACACTGAAGCTTTCTTT. Translated: CASSLSEVKNTEAFF.

V is TRBV6-1 and J is TRBJ2-3; D uncertain. The germline CDR1 and CDR2 sequences are MNHNS and SASEGT. CDR3 length: 14 residues. V was clipped by 3 bases and J by 0 bases, with 7 bases between them. CDR3 loop: CASSDPISTDTQYF. CDR3 nucleotide sequence: TGTGCCAGCAGTGACCCTATAAGCACAGATACGCAGTATTTT.

V usage is TRBV10-3 and J usage is TRBJ1-2; D uncertain. Trimming removed 5 bases at V and 5 bases at J, with 15 bases between. Germline V gene lookup returns CDR1 ENHRY and CDR2 SYGVKD. CDR3 size: 14 residues. CDR3 sequence: CAISPRPANYGYTF. CDR3 sequence (DNA): TGTGCCATCAGTCCCCGGCCAGCAAATTATGGCTACACCTTC.

This clonotype was counted a few times. V usage is TRBV12-3 or TRBV12-4 and J usage is TRBJ1-1; 7 bases map to TRBD1. The length of the CDR3 is 13 residues. Trimming cost V 5 bases and J 4 bases; bases outside gene matches: 4. The CDR3 DNA sequence: TGTGCCAGCAGTCAGGGGGGTACCACTGAAGCTTTCTTT. This gives the protein CASSQGGTTEAFF.

V usage is TRBV20-1 and J usage is TRBJ2-5; 9 bases map to TRBD2. V lost 6 bases and J lost 5; bases outside the gene matches: 7. The CDR3 has 13 amino acids. CDR1 and CDR2 (germline): DFQATT, SNEGSKA (reference sequence). This CDR3 reads CSAGSGGKETQYF. The CDR3 nucleotides read TGCAGTGCCGGAAGCGGGGGGAAGGAGACCCAGTACTTC.

In its sample, this clonotype was seen a few times. The chain joins TRBV10-3 to TRBJ1-4; D perhaps matches TRBD1 (5 bases). The ends were cut back, 7 bases at V and 3 bases at J, with 9 bases in the middle. In germline, CDR1 is ENHRY, CDR2 SYGVKD. The CDR3 consists of 13 residues. CDR3: CAINDSPNEKLFF. DNA of the CDR3: TGTGCCATCAACGACAGTCCTAATGAAAAACTGTTTTTT.

This clonotype came up a few times. The chain carries TRBV4-1 and TRBJ1-1, with a tentative D call TRBD1 (5 bases). V was shortened by 1 base and J by 3 bases, with 9 bases between the two germline ends. This CDR3 region has 14 residues. Germline V gene lookup returns CDR1 MGHRA and CDR2 YSYEKL. The CDR3 sequence: CASSQGGIDTEAFF. CDR3 bases: TGCGCCAGCAGCCAAGGGGGGATTGACACTGAAGCTTTCTTT.

This clonotype was seen a handful of times. The genes are TRBV2 and TRBJ1-6, with D perhaps matching TRBD1 (5 bases). Germline V gives CDR1 SNHLY, CDR2 FYNNEI. Trimming cost V 7 bases and J 0 bases, with 7 bases left between them. There are 14 residues in the CDR3. CDR3 residues: CASTGPSYNSPLHF. CDR3 in DNA: TGTGCCAGCACGGGGCCCTCCTATAATTCACCCCTCCACTTT.

This clonotype was recorded at least ten times. V usage is TRBV10-3 and J usage is TRBJ2-7; D might be TRBD2 (6 bases). Trimming pared 0 bases from V and 3 bases from J, leaving 6 bases between. The germline gives CDR1 ENHRY, CDR2 SYGVKD. The CDR3 totals 13 residues. The CDR3 bases are TGTGCCATCAGTGAGTCGGGGGGCTACGAGCAGTACTTC. Translation: CAISESGGYEQYF.

The J gene is TRBJ2-5, the V gene TRBV29-1; D perhaps matches TRBD1 (6 bases). CDR3 length equals 14 residues. V lost 6 bases and J 5 bases, leaving 19 bases between the germline ends. Germline CDR1 and CDR2: SQVTM and ANQGSEA. DNA of the CDR3: TGCAGCGTCCCCAACCCAGGGGCTTGGGAGACCCAGTACTTC. It codes for CSVPNPGAWETQYF. Complete variable domain (other parts from reference TRBV29-1 and TRBJ2-5): SAVISQKPSRDICQRGTSLTIQCQVDSQVTMMFWYRQQPGQSLTLIATANQGSEATYESGFVIDKFPISRPNLTFSTLTVSNMSPEDSSIYLCSVPNPGAWETQYFGPGTRLLVL.